This TCR beta chain was profiled in a study of T cells in Graves' hyperthyroidism and ophthalmopathy. The source material, RNA transcripts, was used to amplify TCR beta CDR3 regions. A first-round RT-PCR of the TCR CDR3 used the HTBI primer set. TCRdb reprocessed the multiplex PCR reads with MiXCR, giving one entry per CDR3 protein. The data hold approximately 620,000 distinct CDR3 sequences, with 16% observed a single time. This CDR3 has 16 residues. Germline V lookup: CDR1 DFQATT, CDR2 SNEGSKA (reference sequence). V was shortened by 6 bases and J by 1 base, with 21 bases between the two germline ends.

Sequences were obtained from blood. The chain carries TRBV20-1 and TRBJ1-2; D might be TRBD1 (5 bases). The clonotype originates from a woman aged 40 to 50 with Graves' ophthalmopathy. The CDR3 spells CSANRMSRDYNYGYTF. In nucleotides, the CDR3 is TGCAGTGCAAACAGAATGTCCAGGGACTATAACTATGGCTACACCTTC.